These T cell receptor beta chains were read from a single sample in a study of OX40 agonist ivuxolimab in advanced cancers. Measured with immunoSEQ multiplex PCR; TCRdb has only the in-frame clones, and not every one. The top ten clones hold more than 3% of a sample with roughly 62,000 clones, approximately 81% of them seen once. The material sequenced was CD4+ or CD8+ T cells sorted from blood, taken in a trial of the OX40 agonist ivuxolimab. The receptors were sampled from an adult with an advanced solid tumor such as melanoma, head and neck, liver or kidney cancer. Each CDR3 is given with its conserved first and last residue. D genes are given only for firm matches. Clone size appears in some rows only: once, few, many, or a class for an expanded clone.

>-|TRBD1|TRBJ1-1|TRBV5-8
TGTGCCAGCATCCTGCTCGGGACAGTTATAATGAACACTGAAGCTTTCTTT
CASILLGTVIMNTEAFF
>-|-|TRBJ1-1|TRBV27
TGTGCCAGCCGGGTCGGCACTGAAGCTTTCTTT
CASRVGTEAFF
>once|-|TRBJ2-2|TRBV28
TGTGCCAGCAGTTTGCTCAGCTTCGGGACATCCGGGGAGCTGTTTTTT
CASSLLSFGTSGELFF
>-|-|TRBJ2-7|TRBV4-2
TGTGCCAGCAGCCAAGAACGGCAGGGTTTCTACGAGCAGTACTTC
CASSQERQGFYEQYF
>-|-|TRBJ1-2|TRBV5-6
TGTGCCAGCAGCCACCGACGGTCCTATGGCTACACCTTC
CASSHRRSYGYTF
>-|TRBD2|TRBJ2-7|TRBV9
TGTGCCAGCAGCGTCGGCGGACTAGGGGCCTACGAGCAGTACTTC
CASSVGGLGAYEQYF
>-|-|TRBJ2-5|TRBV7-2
TGTGCCAGCAGCTTATTTAGCTGGGTAGAGACCCAGTACTTC
CASSLFSWVETQYF
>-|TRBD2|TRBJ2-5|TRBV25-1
TGTGCCAGCAGTGAATACTTCCTAGCGGGGCAACAAGAGACCCAGTACTTC
CASSEYFLAGQQETQYF
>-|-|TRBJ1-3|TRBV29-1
TGCAGCGTTGGGGACGGAGGAGCCACCATATATTTT
CSVGDGGATIYF
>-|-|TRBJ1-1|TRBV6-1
TGTGCCAGCAGTGTAGGGGGGAACACTGAAGCTTTCTTT
CASSVGGNTEAFF
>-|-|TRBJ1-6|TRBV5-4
TGTGCCAGCAGCTTACCCTCGGGGGCCAATAATTCACCCCTCCACTTT
CASSLPSGANNSPLHF
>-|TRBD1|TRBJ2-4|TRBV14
TGTGCCAGCAGCCAAACACAGGGGCCTTCTCACTTC
CASSQTQGPSHF
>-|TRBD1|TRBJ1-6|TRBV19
TGTGCCAGTAGCCGGGACAGGTTTGATTCACCCCTCCACTTT
CASSRDRFDSPLHF
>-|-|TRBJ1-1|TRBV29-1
TGCAGCGTAGACGGTCCCGGAGGTGGTGAAGCTTTCTTT
CSVDGPGGGEAFF
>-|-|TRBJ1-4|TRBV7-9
TGTGCCAGCAGCTTAGGGTCGGGACAAAACGAAAAACTGTTTTTT
CASSLGSGQNEKLFF
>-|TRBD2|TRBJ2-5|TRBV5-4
TGTGCCAGCAGCATTAGCGGGAGCCAAGAGACCCAGTACTTC
CASSISGSQETQYF
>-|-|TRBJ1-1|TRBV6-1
TGTGCCAGCAACGTTAACTGGGGGACCACTGAAGCTTTCTTT
CASNVNWGTTEAFF
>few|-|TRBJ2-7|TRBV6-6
TGTGCCAGCACCCAGGGGGGGACAGGCTCTTACGAGCAGTACTTC
CASTQGGTGSYEQYF
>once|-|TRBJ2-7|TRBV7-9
TGTGCCAGCAGCACGGGCCGTAGCTCCTACGAGCAGTACTTC
CASSTGRSSYEQYF
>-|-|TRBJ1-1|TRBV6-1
TGTGCCAGCAGTGAACGGGGGGTGAACACTGAAGCTTTCTTT
CASSERGVNTEAFF
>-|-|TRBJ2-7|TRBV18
TGTGCCAGCTCACCACCGTCTAGGGGCAGCTACGAGCAGTACTTC
CASSPPSRGSYEQYF
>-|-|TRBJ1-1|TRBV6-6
TGTGCCAGCAGTTACCAGTTGGGAGAAGCTTTCTTT
CASSYQLGEAFF
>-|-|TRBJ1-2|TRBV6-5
TGTGCCAGCAGTCCGAACCTTGGGGGAAACTATGGCTACACCTTC
CASSPNLGGNYGYTF
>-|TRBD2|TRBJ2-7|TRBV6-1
TGTGCCAGCAGTGAAGCGGGACTAGGCGGCTACGAGCAGTACTTC
CASSEAGLGGYEQYF